The next 28 T cell receptor beta chains were all read from a single sample in a study of blood T cell repertoires in COVID-19. Generated by immunoSEQ multiplex PCR, the TCRdb table keeps only in-frame clones and is missing some. The data contain more than 85,000 clones, around 80% of them singletons. The sequenced sample was peripheral blood. The receptor set was obtained from a human donor in a cohort sampled during active COVID-19.

V is TRBV7-9 and J is TRBJ2-1, with a tentative D call TRBD1 (6 bases). With 5 bases removed from V and 7 bases from J, the gap between germline ends came to 9 bases. The CDR3 covers 12 residues. Germline CDR1 reads SEHNR; CDR2 reads FQNEAQ (reference sequence). The CDR3 DNA reads as TGTGCCAGCAGCACCCAGGGGAATGAGCAGTTCTTC. It yields the protein CASSTQGNEQFF.

This sequence joins TRBV5-1 and TRBJ1-2, with no clear D. CDR3 length: 14 amino acids. CDR1 is SGHRS, CDR2 YFSETQ, per germline. Trimming stripped 0 bases from V and 4 bases from J, with 10 bases between. The CDR3 coding sequence is TGCGCCAGCAGCTTGGGGCCGCCGTTCTATGGCTACACCTTC. Amino acid sequence: CASSLGPPFYGYTF.

The genes are TRBV5-4 and TRBJ2-5, with 7 bases lining up with TRBD2. The CDR3 consists of 15 residues. V dropped 1 base and J dropped 7; count of bases not matched to a gene: 10. Germline loops: CDR1 SGHNT, CDR2 YYREEE (reference sequence). Written as DNA, the CDR3 is TGTGCCAGCAGCTTGTTAACAGGCGGGGGATCGACCCAGTACTTC. Protein sequence: CASSLLTGGGSTQYF.

The V call is TRBV5-5, the J call TRBJ2-7; 7 bases agree with TRBD1. Germline CDR1 reads SGHKS; CDR2 reads YYEKEE (reference sequence). The CDR3 has 16 residues. Losses at the gene ends were 0 bases for V and 2 bases for J; bases not matched to a gene: 8. DNA of the CDR3: TGTGCCAGCAGCTTGGCCAGGGGGACACCGGCCTACGAGCAGTACTTC. Its protein product is CASSLARGTPAYEQYF.

The chain employs TRBV4-1 and TRBJ1-2, with a possible D match to TRBD1 (6 bases). The V and J ends lost 2 bases and 3 bases respectively, with 13 bases between them. CDR3 length: 15 amino acids. From germline, CDR1 is MGHRA and CDR2 YSYEKL. The DNA for the CDR3 is TGCGCCAGCAGCCAATCCGGACAGAAAGACTATGGCTACACCTTC. Protein sequence: CASSQSGQKDYGYTF.

CDR3 DNA: TGTGCCAGCAGTCAAGGGACAGGGGATACGCAGTATTTT. It yields the protein CASSQGTGDTQYF. This chain connects TRBV11-3 to TRBJ2-3; 9 bases are a match to TRBD1. J gave up 6 bases and V 6 bases, and 4 bases lay outside the gene matches. Germline V gene data show CDR1 as SGHNT and CDR2 as YENEEA. The CDR3 runs to 13 residues.

This rearrangement joins TRBV28 to TRBJ1-2, with D possibly matching TRBD1 (6 bases). The V gene's germline CDR1 is MDHEN and CDR2 SYDVKM. V was pared by 1 base and J by 4 bases, with 16 bases between. CDR3 length: 16 amino acids. CDR3 protein: CASSLFSSGEGYGYTF. CDR3 DNA: TGTGCCAGCAGTTTATTCAGCTCAGGGGAAGGCTATGGCTACACCTTC.

The chain has TRBV5-3 and TRBJ1-4; D is ambiguous. TRBV5-3 is designated an ORF whose function remains uncertain. Trimming stripped 0 bases from V and 8 bases from J, with 17 bases between. CDR3 size: 16 residues. This CDR3 is CARSLGAYRGKEKLFF. The CDR3 DNA reads TGTGCCAGAAGCTTGGGTGCGTATCGGGGTAAGGAAAAACTGTTTTTT.

The chain has TRBV6-5 and TRBJ2-2; 10 bases match TRBD2. V trimming: 9 bases; J trimming: 2 bases; junction bases outside the gene matches: 6. Germline V gene lookup returns CDR1 MNHEY and CDR2 SVGAGI. CDR3 size: 15 residues. CDR3 loop: CASLERGGNTGELFF. CDR3 sequence (DNA): TGTGCCAGTCTCGAGCGGGGGGGTAACACCGGGGAGCTGTTTTTT.

This clone has a single count. The chain links TRBV27 to TRBJ1-6; a weak D match, TRBD1 (6 bases). CDR3 length: 15 amino acids. With 3 bases removed from V and 10 bases from J, the gap between germline ends came to 16 bases. Germline loops: CDR1 MNHEY, CDR2 SMNVEV (reference sequence). CDR3 in DNA: TGTGCCAGCAGTTTGGGGTGGGCAGGGGTCTCACCCCTCCACTTT. Protein: CASSLGWAGVSPLHF.

The rearrangement joins TRBV2 to TRBJ1-5, with 10 bases lining up with TRBD1. CDR3 length equals 14 residues. CDR1 and CDR2 from the germline V gene are SNHLY and FYNNEI. After removal of 6 bases from V and 6 bases from J, the junction contained 5 bases not matched to a gene. CDR3 DNA: TGTGCCAGCAGGTCCGGGACAGGGGTTCAGCCCCAGCATTTT. Its protein is CASRSGTGVQPQHF. Full variable domain (rest looked up from reference TRBV2 and TRBJ1-5): EPEVTQTPSHQVTQMGQEVILRCVPISNHLYFYWYRQILGQKVEFLVSFYNNEISEKSEIFDDQFSVERPDGSNFTLKIRSTKLEDSAMYFCASRSGTGVQPQHFGDGTRLSIL.

The V gene is TRBV19, the J gene TRBJ1-1; TRBD1 agrees at 8 bases. Germline lookup yields CDR1 LNHDA and CDR2 SQIVND (reference sequence). The V segment lost 4 bases and the J segment 1 base; nucleotides outside the gene matches: 5. This CDR3 region has 15 residues. CDR3 sequence reads: CASSTQGAWNTEAFF. DNA of the CDR3: TGTGCCAGTAGTACCCAGGGGGCCTGGAACACTGAAGCTTTCTTT.

The rearrangement links TRBV28 to TRBJ2-4, with 10 bases that match TRBD2. The CDR3 consists of 17 residues. Trimming cost V 5 bases and J 5 bases; bases outside gene matches: 12. In germline, CDR1 is MDHEN, CDR2 SYDVKM. The CDR3 reads CASSPATSGANENIQYF. The DNA for the CDR3 is TGTGCCAGCAGTCCTGCTACTAGCGGGGCTAACGAAAACATTCAGTACTTC.

This chain joins TRBV2 and TRBJ2-3; TRBD2 might be the D (6 bases). The ends were cut back, 4 bases at V and 6 bases at J, with 11 bases in the middle. Looked up from germline, CDR1 is SNHLY and CDR2 is FYNNEI. This CDR3 is 13 amino acids long. The CDR3 is CASSGEGRDTQYF. In DNA form, the CDR3 reads TGTGCCAGCAGTGGGGAAGGGAGGGATACGCAGTATTTT.

The chain recombines TRBV6-1 with TRBJ1-1; D may be TRBD1 (5 bases). The germline gives CDR1 MNHNS, CDR2 SASEGT. Trimming cost V 1 base and J 4 bases, with 10 bases left between them. CDR3 length: 14 residues. CDR3 loop: CASSEGSGPTEAFF. As DNA, the CDR3 is TGTGCCAGCAGTGAAGGGTCAGGGCCCACTGAAGCTTTCTTT.

J is TRBJ1-2 and V is TRBV28; D ambiguous. This CDR3 region has 14 residues. Looked up from germline, CDR1 is MDHEN and CDR2 is SYDVKM. Trimming took off 6 bases at V and 4 bases at J, with 15 bases between the two ends. CDR3 DNA: TGTGCCAGCAGGGCCACCGGGCGGGGCTATGGCTACACCTTC. This translates into CASRATGRGYGYTF.

This clone turned up a few times. This rearrangement joins TRBV25-1 to TRBJ1-2; D not certain. The V end lost 6 bases, the J end lost 7 bases, and 9 bases lay between the germline ends. The CDR3 is 11 amino acids. The germline gives CDR1 MGHDK, CDR2 SYGVNS. CDR3: CASRSEFGYTF. CDR3 in DNA: TGTGCCAGCAGGTCGGAGTTTGGCTACACCTTC.

The rearrangement links TRBV5-1 to TRBJ2-2, with TRBD2 matching over 7 bases. This CDR3 comprises 15 residues. Looked up from germline, CDR1 is SGHRS and CDR2 is YFSETQ. Trimming removed 3 bases from V and 1 base from J; junction bases left unmatched: 3. The CDR3 DNA reads TGCGCCAGCAGCTCGGCTAGCGGGAACACCGGGGAGCTGTTTTTT. This sequence encodes CASSSASGNTGELFF. Drawing the rest from reference TRBV5-1 and TRBJ2-2, the complete variable domain is KAGVTQTPRYLIKTRGQQVTLSCSPISGHRSVSWYQQTPGQGLQFLFEYFSETQRNKGNFPGRFSGRQFSNSRSEMNVSTLELGDSALYLCASSSASGNTGELFFGEGSRLTVL.

V is TRBV27 and J is TRBJ1-1; 10 positions match TRBD1. The CDR3 covers 15 residues. The germline CDR1 and CDR2 sequences are MNHEY and SMNVEV (reference sequence). J gave up 5 bases and V 5 bases, and 8 bases lay outside the gene matches. The CDR3 region is CASSRDRGLGTEAFF. In DNA, the CDR3 is TGTGCCAGCAGTAGGGACAGGGGCTTGGGGACTGAAGCTTTCTTT.

This chain joins TRBV28 and TRBJ2-1; 7 bases match TRBD2. Germline V lookup: CDR1 MDHEN, CDR2 SYDVKM. The CDR3 totals 15 residues. J lost 3 bases, V lost 6 bases, and 8 bases had no gene match. The CDR3 bases are TGTGCCAGCAGATGGGATAGCGGGTACTACAATGAGCAGTTCTTC. This encodes CASRWDSGYYNEQFF.

The rearrangement joins TRBV5-1 to TRBJ1-4, with D hard to call. Germline CDR1 SGHRS, CDR2 YFSETQ. The CDR3 is made up of 15 amino acids. Trimming cost V 5 bases and J 9 bases, with 20 bases left between them. The CDR3: CASSETPNEGQKLFF. CDR3 in DNA: TGCGCCAGCAGTGAGACCCCTAACGAGGGCCAAAAACTGTTTTTT.

The rearrangement links TRBV21-1 to TRBJ1-1; the table's D call of TRBD1 was not tested on the DNA. TRBV21-1 is noted as a pseudogene. The CDR3 has 18 amino acids. The CDR3 sequence is CASSTLPGQGIMNTEAFF. The CDR3 region has the DNA TGTGCCAGCAGCACACTCCCGGGACAGGGGATTATGAACACTGAAGCTTTCTTT.

The CDR3 spells CASSLVLTGLAYEQFF. The CDR3 nucleotides read TGCGCCAGCAGCTTGGTACTGACGGGACTAGCGTATGAGCAGTTCTTC. The chain has TRBV5-1 and TRBJ2-1; 10 bases line up with TRBD2. Germline values: CDR1 SGHRS, CDR2 YFSETQ. Trimming at V came to 0 bases and at J to 8 bases, leaving 8 bases not matched to a gene. CDR3 length: 16 amino acids.

This rearrangement joins TRBV29-1 to TRBJ2-1, with a tentative D call TRBD1 (6 bases). V was trimmed by 6 bases and J by 8 bases, leaving 14 bases between them. The CDR3 runs to 12 residues. From germline, CDR1 is SQVTM and CDR2 ANQGSEA. The DNA for the CDR3 is TGCAGCGTAAACAGGGCGAGGGATGAGCAGTTCTTC. This gives the protein CSVNRARDEQFF.

In DNA, the CDR3 is TGTGCCAGCTCACCACCGGGGAGCGGGGGGGCCGGGAATGAGCAGTTCTTC. Its protein is CASSPPGSGGAGNEQFF. This rearrangement joins TRBV18 to TRBJ2-1; TRBD2 matches at 10 bases. The CDR3 sequence is 17 residues long. From germline, CDR1 is KGHSH and CDR2 LQKENI. J gave up 7 bases and V 0 bases, and 9 bases lay outside the gene matches.

The V gene is TRBV7-2, the J gene TRBJ1-3; no clear D gene. The CDR3 contains 14 residues. Germline CDR1 SGHTA, CDR2 FQGNSA. Deletions cut 4 bases from V and 0 bases from J, with 7 bases between. In DNA, the CDR3 is TGTGCCAGCAGCTCAACAGTCTCTGGAAACACCATATATTTT. Its protein product is CASSSTVSGNTIYF.

The chain uses TRBV7-9 and TRBJ2-4; D possibly corresponds to TRBD2 (6 bases). The CDR3 extends over 15 amino acids. Trimming shortened V by 5 bases and J by 1 base, and 12 bases separated the two germline ends. Per germline, CDR1 SEHNR and CDR2 FQNEAQ (reference sequence). This CDR3 reads CASSPEGGAKNIQYF. In nucleotides, the CDR3 is TGTGCCAGCAGCCCCGAAGGAGGGGCCAAAAACATTCAGTACTTC.

The chain employs TRBV2 and TRBJ2-3, with 8 nucleotides matching TRBD2. Unmatched junction bases numbered 10, after V lost 7 bases and J lost 4 bases. This CDR3 is 15 amino acids long. The germline CDR1 and CDR2 sequences are SNHLY and FYNNEI. CDR3 in DNA: TGTGCCAGCATCTTCGGGGGGGCGTCGGCAGATACGCAGTATTTT. Its protein is CASIFGGASADTQYF.